This TCR beta chain appears in the sequencing data of a study of T cell repertoires in cytomegalovirus infection. Across the study: CMV epitopes used comprised recently identified HLA-C-restricted ones and well-studied HLA-B-restricted ones. It was the public TCR beta signatures that indicated both CMV infection and matching HLA type.

Details on this clonotype: The antigen remains unidentified.

Overall study results and limits: Totalled public TCR beta family frequency picked out people who carried CMV plus the relevant HLA. Ex vivo, HLA-C-restricted CMV-specific TCR beta clonotypes prevailed over the rest of the response.

A single record per CDR3 protein comes from TCRdb applying MiXCR to the reads. Of 600,000 to 700,000 distinct CDR3 sequences listed, 30% to 40% were seen once; the top ten hold about 20%. Trimming stripped 0 bases from V and 8 bases from J, with 20 bases between. The CDR3 has 17 amino acids. Germline CDR1 and CDR2: SGHVS and FQNEAQ. The sequencing used cultured PBMCs, collected from culture after CMV antigen stimulation. This chain links TRBV7-8 with TRBJ2-1; D possibly matches TRBD1 or TRBD2 (6 bases each). This clonotype was obtained from a human donor in good health (CMV status not recorded). Some clones in this sample may be carry-over from other donors' samples. CDR3 in DNA: TGTGCCAGCAGCTTAGCGCGGAGGGGGGCTGCGTTGGATGAGCAGTTCTTC. Its protein product is CASSLARRGAALDEQFF.